The 21 T cell receptor beta chains below all came from one sample that was sequenced in a study of tumor and adjacent non-tumor tissue in lung cancer. TCRbeta libraries were built with three rounds of nested PCR, modified from ARM-PCR. TCRdb called the multiplex PCR reads again in MiXCR, with one record for every CDR3 protein. The sample has tens of thousands of distinct CDR3 sequences; about 70% are singletons. RNA was extracted from bulk tissue without any cell sorting. What was sequenced was lung tumor tissue. All receptors come from a man aged 55 to 70 with non-small cell lung cancer.

Regarding this clonotype: The junction differs from germline at one of its ends, possibly a read error. The genes are TRBV29-1 and TRBJ2-7, with a possible D match to TRBD1 (6 bases). Germline-derived CDR1 and CDR2 are SQVTM and ANQGSEA. The CDR3 contains 10 residues. CDR3 sequence: CSVWDNEQCF. Written as DNA, the CDR3 is TGCAGCGTTTGGGACAACGAGCAGTGTTTC.

Concerning this clonotype itself: The conserved phenylalanine or tryptophan normally closing the CDR3 is absent here, so this likely arose from a read error. No DNA is shown, since the ends of the CDR3 on it are uncertain; the CDR3 is the one TCRdb lists. The V call is TRBV6-1, the J call TRBJ1-2. Germline CDR1 is MNHNS and CDR2 is SASEGT. The CDR3 length equals 13 residues, ends included. CDR3: CASSEGLIYGYPY.

This rearrangement joins TRBV12-3 or TRBV12-4 to TRBJ2-6; possible D gene TRBD2, 6 bases. The CDR3 runs 17 residues. Trimming removed 5 bases from V and 18 bases from J, with 32 bases in between. The CDR3 region has the DNA TGTGCCAGCAGTCCTGGGACTTCTGTCTCTGGGGCTAACATCCCGACTTTC. The encoded protein is CASSPGTSVSGANIPTF.

Regarding this clonotype: The junction and the germline gene differ at one end; a read error may be behind it. The chain joins TRBV4-3 to TRBJ1-2; no reliable D call. The CDR3 covers 14 residues. Germline loops: CDR1 LGHNA, CDR2 YSLEER. The CDR3 loop is CASSQVLVENGYIF. The CDR3 coding sequence is TGCGCCAGCAGCCAAGTTTTGGTAGAGAATGGCTACATCTTC.

As for this clonotype: One end of the junction fails to match germline, which may point to a read error. The rearrangement links TRBV5-5 to TRBJ2-1; D remains unclear. This CDR3 contains 12 residues. Germline CDR1 is SGHKS and CDR2 is YYEKEE (reference sequence). CDR3 nucleotide sequence: TGTGTCAGCAGCTTGCTACTCAATAAGCAGTTCTTC. Amino acid sequence: CVSSLLLNKQFF.

The sample holds a few counts of this clonotype. The junction shows a germline mismatch at one end, possibly a read error. The V and J genes are TRBV6-5 and TRBJ1-4, with 9 nucleotides matching TRBD1. Germline V CDR1 and CDR2: MNHEY, SVGAGI. This CDR3 contains 15 residues. The CDR3 here is CAGSYAGQGNEKLLF. The CDR3 nucleotides read TGTGCCGGCAGCTACGCGGGACAGGGTAATGAAAAACTGCTTTTT.

Concerning this clonotype itself: This may come from a read error, since a much larger clone is one base off. The chain links TRBV30 to TRBJ2-7; 7 bases fit TRBD1. This CDR3 spans 13 amino acids. The germline V gene has CDR1 GTSNPN and CDR2 SVGIG (reference sequence). CDR3 sequence (DNA): TGTGCCCGGAGTACCTCTCGGACAGGCGAGCAGTACTTC. Its protein is CARSTSRTGEQYF.

To note about this clonotype: The conserved phenylalanine or tryptophan normally closing the CDR3 is absent here, so this likely arose from a read error. V is TRBV4-1 and J is TRBJ1-1, with D perhaps matching TRBD1 (6 bases). Germline CDR1 reads MGHRA; CDR2 reads YSYEKL. The CDR3 is 14 residues long. CDR3 region: CANSPYRDNTEAFL. In DNA form, the CDR3 reads TGCGCCAACAGCCCCTACAGGGATAACACTGAAGCTTTCCTT.

This clonotype was found many times. This chain links TRBV20-1 with TRBJ2-3; D possibly uses TRBD1 or TRBD2 (5 bases each). V was trimmed by 1 base and J by 14 bases, leaving 16 bases between them. Germline V gives CDR1 DFQATT, CDR2 SNEGSKA (reference sequence). This CDR3 spans 12 amino acids. CDR3 sequence: CSARVGADRRYF. The CDR3 DNA follows: TGCAGTGCTAGAGTCGGGGCGGATAGGCGGTATTTT.

This clonotype showed up just a few times. This may be a read error: a much more frequent sequence differs by one nucleotide. The CDR3 does not close with the conserved phenylalanine or tryptophan, likely indicating a read error. The V and J genes are TRBV11-2 and TRBJ2-7; D is perhaps TRBD1 or TRBD2 (5 bases each). Germline V gene sequence: CDR1 SGHAT, CDR2 FQNNGV. The CDR3 is 14 amino acids. The CDR3 nucleotides are TGTACCAGCAGTCCCGGGACGTACTCCTACGAGCAGTACCTC. It specifies CTSSPGTYSYEQYL.

With respect to this clonotype: This may stem from a read error, because a much larger clone lies one nucleotide away. This chain connects TRBV6-2 or TRBV6-3 to TRBJ2-2, with 8 nucleotides matching TRBD2. Germline values: CDR1 MNHEY, CDR2 SVGEGT. CDR3 length: 15 amino acids. CDR3 coding DNA: TGTGCCGGCAGTTACTCTGGCGGGAGGACCGGGGGGCTGTTTTTT. Translation gives CAGSYSGGRTGGLFF.

Remarks on this clonotype: At one end, the junction sequence differs from germline, possibly due to a read error. The chain couples TRBV28 to TRBJ1-4; D possibly corresponds to TRBD1 (6 bases). Germline assignment: CDR1 MDHEN and CDR2 SYDVKM. The CDR3 loop spans 14 amino acids. In DNA, the CDR3 is TGTGCCAGCAGTTCCCCCGCCCCAGGGGAAAAACTGCTTTTT. It yields the protein CASSSPAPGEKLLF.

This sequence joins TRBV12-3 or TRBV12-4 and TRBJ1-1; D is undetermined. The length of the CDR3 is 15 residues. Trimming pared 3 bases from V and 4 bases from J, leaving 15 bases between. The CDR3 loop reads CASSLTRLFFTEAFF. The CDR3 nucleotides read TGTGCCAGCAGTTTGACAAGGTTATTTTTCACTGAAGCTTTCTTT.

A word on this clonotype: One end of the junction is discordant with germline, which a read error may explain. The chain links TRBV6-2 or TRBV6-3 to TRBJ1-1, with D uncertain. The CDR3 spans 13 residues. Germline V gives CDR1 MNHEY, CDR2 SVGEGT. The CDR3 DNA reads as TGTGTCAGCAGTTACGGTCAGTGGACTGATGCTTTCTTT. This gives the protein CVSSYGQWTDAFF.

This clonotype was observed once. This may come from a read error, since a much larger clone is one base off. A read error is likely, as this CDR3 ends without the conserved phenylalanine or tryptophan. The chain uses TRBV28 and TRBJ2-1; D is undetermined. Germline assignment: CDR1 MDHEN and CDR2 SYDVKM. The V end was cut by 1 base, the J end by 9 bases, with 13 bases between. The CDR3 is 14 residues long. CDR3 DNA sequence: TGTGCCAGCAGTTTATTTTCCAGGTGGGGTGAGCAGTTCTTA. Amino acid sequence: CASSLFSRWGEQFL.

With regard to this clonotype: The junction does not match germline at one end; this may be a read error. The CDR3 sequence: CASCLDSRNTGELFF. The CDR3 coding sequence is TGTGCCAGCTGCTTAGATAGCAGAAACACCGGGGAGCTGTTTTTT. This rearrangement joins TRBV7-9 to TRBJ2-2; unclear D gene. The germline gives CDR1 SEHNR, CDR2 FQNEAQ (reference sequence). The CDR3 extends over 15 amino acids. Supplemented by reference TRBV7-9 and TRBJ2-2, the full variable domain reads DTGVSQNPRHKITKRGQNVTFRCDPISEHNRLYWYRQTLGQGPEFLTYFQNEAQLEKSRLLSDRFSAERPKGSFSTLEIQRTEQGDSAMYLCASCLDSRNTGELFFGEGSRLTVL.

In the case of this clonotype: A much larger clone differs by one base, so this may be a read error. The chain has TRBV5-1 and TRBJ1-2; no definite D call. CDR1 and CDR2 (germline): SGHRS, YFSETQ. There are 16 residues in the CDR3. The CDR3: CASSTGRGPGLYGYSF. The CDR3, as DNA: TGCGCCAGCAGCACGGGTCGAGGGCCGGGATTATATGGCTACTCCTTC.

On this clonotype: This sequence may be a read error, since a much larger clone differs from it by one base. This chain uses TRBV7-8 with TRBJ1-1, with D possibly TRBD1 on 6 matching bases. This CDR3 region has 15 residues. CDR1 is SGHVS, CDR2 FQNEAQ, per germline. The CDR3 DNA follows: TGTGTCAGCAGCTTAGAGGGGGGGTTGAACACTGAAGCTTTCTTT. Residues: CVSSLEGGLNTEAFF.

Comment on this clonotype: No conserved phenylalanine or tryptophan ends this CDR3, so it is likely a read error. The genes are TRBV11-3 and TRBJ2-7; perhaps TRBD2 as D (6 bases). Germline V gene data show CDR1 as SGHNT and CDR2 as YENEEA. This CDR3 has 16 amino acids. CDR3 in amino acids: CAGSRGRTTRFPEQYS. The CDR3 DNA is TGTGCCGGCAGCCGGGGGAGGACTACGCGCTTCCCCGAGCAGTACTCC.

The chain uses TRBV20-1 and TRBJ1-2; D is unclear. Trimming shortened V by 7 bases and J by 3 bases, and 12 bases separated the two germline ends. This CDR3 is built from 12 residues. Germline CDR1 and CDR2: DFQATT and SNEGSKA (reference sequence). The CDR3 region has the DNA TGCAGTGTGCCGGTGGGGTACTATGGCTACACCTTC. Its translation: CSVPVGYYGYTF.

There are a few counts of this clonotype. A much larger clone differs from this one at a single base, so this may be a read error. The V and J genes are TRBV6-5 and TRBJ1-4, with 9 bases fitting TRBD1. CDR3 length equals 15 residues. CDR1 and CDR2 from the germline V gene are MNHEY and SVGAGI. J lost 4 bases, V lost 6 bases, and 6 bases had no gene match. The CDR3 loop is CASSCAGQGNEKLFF. CDR3 nucleotide sequence: TGTGCCAGCAGCTGCGCGGGACAGGGTAATGAAAAACTGTTTTTT.